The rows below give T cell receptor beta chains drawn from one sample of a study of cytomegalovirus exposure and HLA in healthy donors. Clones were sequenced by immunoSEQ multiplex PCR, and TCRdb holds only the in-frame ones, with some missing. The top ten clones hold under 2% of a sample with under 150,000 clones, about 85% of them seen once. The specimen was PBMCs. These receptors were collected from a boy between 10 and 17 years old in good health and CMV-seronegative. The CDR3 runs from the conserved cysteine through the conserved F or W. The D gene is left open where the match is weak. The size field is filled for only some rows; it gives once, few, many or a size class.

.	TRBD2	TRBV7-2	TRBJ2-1	CASSVNKAGKYNEQFF
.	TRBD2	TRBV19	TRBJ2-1	CASSILGAGEDNEQFF
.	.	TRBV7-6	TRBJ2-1	CASSKRVNEQFF
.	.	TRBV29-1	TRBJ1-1	CSVQGRTEAFF
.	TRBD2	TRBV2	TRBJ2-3	CASRETSGGTHASTDTQYF
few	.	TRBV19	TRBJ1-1	CASSRDTRLNTEAFF
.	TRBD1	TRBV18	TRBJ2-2	CASSEGQANTGELFF
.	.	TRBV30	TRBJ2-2	CAWSITGTGELFF
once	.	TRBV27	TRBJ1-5	CASSLLGGDQPQHF
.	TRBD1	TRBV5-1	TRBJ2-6	CASSLRQGDSGANVLTF
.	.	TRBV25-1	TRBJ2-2	CASSESYTGSSVGELFF
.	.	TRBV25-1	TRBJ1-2	CASSVRGFRGYTF
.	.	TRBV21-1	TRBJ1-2	CASSKEGQKRNGYTF
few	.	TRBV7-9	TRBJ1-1	CASSQARGEAFF
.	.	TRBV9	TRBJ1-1	CASSTDRNTEAFF
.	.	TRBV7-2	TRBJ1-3	CASSYATNSGNTIYF
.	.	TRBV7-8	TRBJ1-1	CASSIQDFNTEAFF
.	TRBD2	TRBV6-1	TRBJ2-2	CASVSGGAGGELFF
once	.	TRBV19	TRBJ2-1	CASSQEGGNEQFF
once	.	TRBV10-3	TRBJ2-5	CAISEASSGETQYF
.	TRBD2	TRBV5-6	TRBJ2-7	CASSLAGGSYEQYF
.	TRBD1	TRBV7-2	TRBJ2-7	CASSLGTGGENRYEQYF
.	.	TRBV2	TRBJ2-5	CASSEDLRETQYF
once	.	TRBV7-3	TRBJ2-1	CASSSQGQTSSNEQFF
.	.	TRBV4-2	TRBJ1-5	CASSQDVRGGGGNQPQHF
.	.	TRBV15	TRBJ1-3	CATSKRSFNSGNTIYF
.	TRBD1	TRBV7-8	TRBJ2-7	CASSLGTGSYEQYF
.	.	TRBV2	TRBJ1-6	CASSEGLSTNSPLHF
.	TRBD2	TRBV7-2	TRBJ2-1	CASDLGLADYNEQFF
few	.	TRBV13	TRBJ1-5	CASSEGVSQPQHF
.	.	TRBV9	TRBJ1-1	CASSVAQKNTEAFF
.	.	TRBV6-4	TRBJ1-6	CASSEGFGDSPLHF
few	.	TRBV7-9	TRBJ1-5	CASSFDRSNQPQHF
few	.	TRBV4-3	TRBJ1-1	CASSLQHRNTEAFF
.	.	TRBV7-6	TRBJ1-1	CASSLDPQGTMNTEAFF
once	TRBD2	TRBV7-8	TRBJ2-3	CASSARLAGAADTQYF
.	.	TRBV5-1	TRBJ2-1	CASSLVSANNEQFF
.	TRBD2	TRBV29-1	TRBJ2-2	CSAMRGGPGELFF
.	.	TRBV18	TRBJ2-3	CASSPLSGFTDTQYF
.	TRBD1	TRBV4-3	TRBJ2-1	CASSQGTGGSSYNEQFF
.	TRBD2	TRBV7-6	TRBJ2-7	CASSPGLAGAYEQYF
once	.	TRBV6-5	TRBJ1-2	CASSPYLGLNYGYTF
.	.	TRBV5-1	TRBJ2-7	CASSPPQRNYEQYF
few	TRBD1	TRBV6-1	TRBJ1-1	CASSELQGARAFF
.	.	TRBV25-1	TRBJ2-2	CASSETDTGELFF
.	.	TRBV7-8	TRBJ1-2	CASSLAGANYGYTF
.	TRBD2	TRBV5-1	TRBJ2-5	CASSGTSGGAETQYF
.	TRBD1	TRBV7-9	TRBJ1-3	CASSWGQSSGNTIYF
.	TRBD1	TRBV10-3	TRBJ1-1	CAIMEQGAAEAFF
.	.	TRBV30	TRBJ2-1	CAWKSDFYNEQFF
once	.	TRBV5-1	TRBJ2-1	CASSLDNYQRVF
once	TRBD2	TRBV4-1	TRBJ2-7	CASSQEKGLAFNEQYF
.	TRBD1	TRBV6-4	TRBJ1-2	CASSRTGDYGYTF
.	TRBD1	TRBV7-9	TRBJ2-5	CASQSGQGYVTQYF
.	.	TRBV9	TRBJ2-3	CASSVIPGGGTDTQYF
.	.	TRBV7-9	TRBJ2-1	CASSPRYNEQFF
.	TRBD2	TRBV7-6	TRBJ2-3	CASSLDGGGTDTQYF
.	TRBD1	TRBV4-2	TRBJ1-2	CASSNEGAYGYTF
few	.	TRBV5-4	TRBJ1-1	CASSLWAGARSSTEAFF